Here is one TCR beta chain with its context. Its cognate antigen is unknown. This sample is part of a study of post-analysis software for immune sequencing data. Study-level background: The courses of disease that were included comprised relapsing-remitting, secondary progressive and progressive-relapsing multiple sclerosis. The study's findings and limits: Relative to controls, patients with multiple sclerosis showed significantly lower normalized Chao1 diversity. There were a few TRBV segments more frequent in patients than controls, and TRBV5-6, TRBV5-1 and TRBV20-1 were among them. By F measure, samples from a shared preparation batch strongly co-clustered.

Presence of unique molecular identifiers characterized the TCR beta cDNA libraries. T cells numbering about 0.95 to 10 million gave rise to some 500,000 cDNA molecules. TCRdb reprocessed the PCR reads with MiXCR, giving one entry per CDR3 protein. The data show hundreds of thousands of distinct CDR3 sequences, around 60% seen once. J gave up 4 bases and V 0 bases, and 9 bases lay outside the gene matches. CDR1 and CDR2 from the germline V gene are SGHRS and YFSETQ. The CDR3 is 16 amino acids. The sequence was obtained from a girl aged 2 to 10 with multiple sclerosis. The V and J genes are TRBV5-1 and TRBJ2-7; 8 nucleotides match TRBD2. Sequenced input: blood. DNA of the CDR3: TGCGCCAGCAGCTTGGCGTGGCCGGGAGGGCCGTACGAGCAGTACTTC. This gives the protein CASSLAWPGGPYEQYF.